This T cell receptor (beta chain) was recovered during a study of cytomegalovirus exposure and HLA in healthy donors. With 60 Vbeta and 13 Jbeta primers, the PCR was carried out. TCRdb's table, derived via immunoSEQ multiplex PCR, lists solely in-frame clones and lacks some. Among over 150,000 clones, more than 80% were seen once, and the ten largest hold around 5%. The CDR3 runs 14 residues. V lost 6 bases and J lost 4; bases outside the gene matches: 6. The V gene's germline CDR1 is MDHEN and CDR2 SYDVKM. General study findings and limits: A list of around 150 TCR beta chains associated with cytomegalovirus was given.

Donors were nominally healthy when sampled, though unrecorded immune exposures were likely. About this clone: Its antigen is undetermined.

The chain uses TRBV28 and TRBJ2-1; 7 bases fit TRBD2. The sample consisted of PBMCs. The receptor's source is a man aged 18 to 29 in good health and CMV-seronegative. The CDR3 spells CASRTSALYNEQFF. CDR3 bases: TGTGCCAGCAGAACTAGCGCTTTATACAATGAGCAGTTCTTC.